The clone carrying this TCR beta chain was found a few times. Its antigen is undetermined. Mismatch with germline at one junction end may stem from a read error. Amplification from RNA transcripts yielded the TCR beta CDR3 regions. RT-PCR in the first round used HTBI primers; a second-round multiplex PCR followed. TCRdb analysed the multiplex PCR reads with MiXCR anew, one entry per CDR3 protein. Here the sample spans 340,000 or so distinct CDR3 sequences, roughly a sixth being singletons. This sample was included in a study of Graves' ophthalmopathy and Graves' hyperthyroidism. Across the study: Peripheral blood was collected at initial diagnosis, before any treatment.

Moderate-to-severe activity, CAS at least 3, NOSPECS at least 4 and duration under 3 months characterized donors with ophthalmopathy. The study excluded patients with other autoimmune diseases, uncontrolled infections, pregnancy or lactation. Broader study findings: Sensitivity of roughly 71% and specificity of roughly 72% were achieved by the model that predicted ophthalmopathy progression.

The sample comprised peripheral blood. The clonotype was recovered from an adult man with Graves' ophthalmopathy.

The CDR3 sequence is CASRLGPSAANVLTF. Here the CDR3 DNA reads TGTGCCAGCAGGCTGGGTCCCTCTGCGGCCAACGTCCTGACTTTC. The chain employs TRBV12-3 or TRBV12-4 and TRBJ2-6; the D is unclear. The CDR3 spans 15 residues.